The entry below gives a single T cell receptor beta chain sequence along with its context. Its antigen is as yet unknown. This record belongs to a study of T cell responses to AZD1222 COVID-19 vaccine. The protocol was immunoSEQ multiplex PCR, while the TCRdb copy is restricted to in-frame clones and leaves out a portion. The sample consists of 150,000 or so clones, less than 90% of them appearing once. Findings and caveats of the study: Spike-specific TCRs gained breadth and depth after people received two AZD1222 doses. Close to half of all spike-specific TCRs reportedly target regions of the variants that are unmutated. Mostly white British, mostly female donors; authors suggested clonal diversity may be underestimated.

The length of the CDR3 is 14 residues. Germline CDR1 and CDR2: MGHRA and YSYEKL. V was pared by 4 bases and J by 4 bases, with 6 bases of the junction left unmatched. This TCR came from an adult who had recovered from COVID-19. The chain links TRBV4-1 to TRBJ1-1, with 7 bases matching TRBD1. The starting material was peripheral blood, obtained after recovery from COVID-19. The CDR3 sequence: CASSPNRGITEAFF. The DNA for the CDR3 is TGCGCCAGCAGCCCCAACAGGGGAATCACTGAAGCTTTCTTT.